The rows below give T cell receptor beta chains drawn from one sample of a study of post-analysis software for immune sequencing data. One entry per CDR3 protein, called by TCRdb with MiXCR from the PCR reads. The repertoire holds almost 700,000 distinct CDR3 sequences, with more than 50% as singletons. Sequenced sample: blood. These receptors all come from a girl aged 2 to 10 with multiple sclerosis. Both conserved end residues are part of each CDR3.

v_call cdr3_aa
TRBV2 CVSATRARVGYTF
TRBV2 CASSEARGRPSQETQYF
TRBV7-2 CASSLAGTSGGDSYNEQFF
TRBV4-3 CASSQDNRGLIDTQYF
TRBV6-2/TRBV6-3 CASTGFSSYNEQFF
TRBV3-1 CASSQLAGEDTQYF
TRBV11-2 CASSLARVGNEQFF
TRBV7-9 CASSSPGLAGDFRTDTQYF
TRBV2 CASSDPGGTDTQYF
TRBV2 CASSPTGVTYEQYF
TRBV20-1 CSASDSGTQETQYF
TRBV4-2 CASSQGLAGSSLHEQYF
TRBV19 CASTPGVDYNEQFF
TRBV12-3/TRBV12-4 CASSSGQGQTQYF
TRBV4-1 CASSQTVGTGATEAFF
TRBV12-3/TRBV12-4 CASSLDSVGEQFF
TRBV3-1 CASSQVRMGGPAQETQYF
TRBV7-6 CASSLGSSADTQYF
TRBV7-9 CASRYGGWEGNEQFF
TRBV4-2 CASSRLSGGPETQYF
TRBV3-1 CASSQGTAYGYTF
TRBV10-3 CAIRPPTGTEPTDTQYF
TRBV5-1 CASSSGVVAELAKNIQYF
TRBV20-1 CSARLGTEYNEQYF
TRBV9 CASSTPGTILHEQFF
TRBV20-1 CSAGVLAGSSYNEQFF
TRBV12-3/TRBV12-4 CASSSPGQRGYTF
TRBV7-9 CASSPTDPNEQFF
TRBV2 CASTPLGGSYNEQFF
TRBV29-1 CSVEGGGGDEQFF
TRBV30 CAWSPADRDHGYTF
TRBV5-1 CASSLGAGGETQYF
TRBV20-1 CSASAGDQPQHF
TRBV7-9 CASSLRAGPGDEQFF
TRBV20-1 CSASRRGEKLFF
TRBV5-1 CASSFESSGLVPKETQYF
TRBV5-1 CASSMGLANTGELFF
TRBV11-2 CASSLVSQSTDTQYF
TRBV19 CASSIVAGGGYYNEQFF
TRBV29-1 CSVGGVSYEQYF
TRBV7-8 CAGSRYRVTPYNEQFF
TRBV7-9 CAGSPTDRVRETQYF
TRBV4-1 CASSQPTSGSSNEQFF